This T cell receptor (beta chain) stems from a study of OX40 agonist ivuxolimab in advanced cancers. Clones were read by immunoSEQ multiplex PCR, and TCRdb kept only the in-frame ones, dropping some. The sample has about 50,000 clones, around 77% seen once. Germline lookup yields CDR1 SNHLY and CDR2 FYNNEI. J lost 0 bases, V lost 6 bases, and 14 bases had no gene match. The CDR3 loop spans 19 amino acids. J is TRBJ2-1 and V is TRBV2; TRBD1 aligns across 10 bases. Sequenced here: CD4+ or CD8+ T cells sorted from blood, sampled in a trial of the OX40 agonist ivuxolimab. The sequence came from an adult with an advanced solid tumor such as melanoma, head and neck, liver or kidney cancer. The CDR3 spells CASSLMGQGIFSSYNEQFF. In DNA, the CDR3 is TGTGCCAGCAGCCTCATGGGACAGGGGATTTTTAGCTCCTACAATGAGCAGTTCTTC.